This T cell receptor (beta chain) was observed in a study of blood T cell repertoires in COVID-19. With V trimmed by 4 bases and J by 8 bases, 10 bases remained unmatched. The germline gives CDR1 MGHRA, CDR2 YSYEKL. CDR3 length: 14 residues. Participant age was roughly 18 to 90 years, and participants resided in 24 US areas. Using immunoSEQ multiplex PCR, the repertoire was profiled, and TCRdb retains in-frame clones only, with some absent. The sample has some 300,000 clones, 87% seen once. Specimen: PBMCs or T cells enriched from blood (not recorded which). The chain links TRBV4-1 to TRBJ1-2; TRBD1 agrees at 7 bases. The sequence was collected from a young woman who had recovered from COVID-19. The CDR3 DNA reads TGCGCCAGCAGCCTAGACAACAGGGGATACGGCTACACCTTC. This encodes CASSLDNRGYGYTF.